This T cell receptor (beta chain) comes out of a study of blood T cell repertoires in COVID-19. As for the study in general: The analysed material was cDNA or gDNA that came from T cells, B-cell-depleted T cells, or PBMCs.

In the original workflow: How many nucleated cells were present was estimated from reference gene primer amplification. Here immunoSEQ multiplex PCR was the method, and the copy in TCRdb shows in-frame clones only, minus some. V and J calls and clone size follow that table, whereas D and trimming were derived from the DNA. The table has fewer than 150,000 clones, more than 75% seen once. V dropped 6 bases and J dropped 10 bases, with 9 bases sitting between them. The germline V gene has CDR1 MDHEN and CDR2 SYDVKM. This CDR3 is built from 11 residues. V and J are TRBV28 and TRBJ1-4; D is ambiguous. The origin of this receptor is a woman between 65 and 79 years old with acute or convalescent COVID-19. Sequencing was carried out using peripheral blood. CDR3 DNA sequence: TGTGCCAGCAGCCTGGAGGGAAAACTGTTTTTT. Its translation: CASSLEGKLFF.